These T cell receptor beta chains were read from a single sample in a study of cytomegalovirus exposure and HLA in healthy donors. TCRdb's table, derived via immunoSEQ multiplex PCR, lists solely in-frame clones and lacks some. The table has about 120,000 clones, around a tenth seen once; the top ten hold less than 4%. Material for sequencing was PBMCs. These receptors all stem from a man under 40 in good health and CMV-seronegative. CDR3s include the opening cysteine and the closing phenylalanine or tryptophan.

>TRBJ1-2|TRBV27
CASRTPGGTGYTF
>TRBJ2-2|TRBV13
CASSITGSGELFF
>TRBJ2-2|TRBV19
CASSITGLTGELFF
>TRBJ2-5|TRBV6-6
CASSTGSGGQTQYF
>TRBJ1-1|TRBV28
CATTRQGGATEAFF
>TRBJ2-1|TRBV29-1
CSVEPAWSGRGQRISNEQFF
>TRBJ2-7|TRBV4-3
CASSQERRVSYEQYF
>TRBJ1-1|TRBV6-5
CASSYSRDTEAFF
>TRBJ2-7|TRBV7-9
CASSTTENYEQYF
>TRBJ1-2|TRBV7-9
CASRYFSGSGQMDGYTF
>TRBJ2-3|TRBV6-1
CASSEVELAGGHSTDTQYF
>TRBJ2-2|TRBV28
CASSYAPGRVNTGELFF
>TRBJ2-3|TRBV10-2
CASSLAGGPDTQYF
>TRBJ1-2|TRBV4-3
CASSQETGAIYGYTF
>TRBJ1-4|TRBV19
CASSITGQGAPDEKLFF
>TRBJ1-2|TRBV19
CASSTTSRGTGYTF
>TRBJ2-5|TRBV6-1
CASSEYGRQETQYF
>TRBJ2-3|TRBV7-7
CASSLETGGADTQYF
>TRBJ2-1|TRBV27
CASSLYPRAGAPINEQFF
>TRBJ2-3|TRBV5-4
CASSLKLAGTSTDTQYF
>TRBJ2-3|TRBV7-3
CASGLAGGPGPDTQYF
>TRBJ2-3|TRBV18
CASSADFQDTQYF
>TRBJ1-2|TRBV27
CASSLRGVHYGYTF
>TRBJ1-1|TRBV6-5
CASSPSEGTEAFF
>TRBJ2-7|TRBV19
CASSPQTGMIYEQYF
>TRBJ1-5|TRBV7-2
CASSWDTNQPQHF
>TRBJ2-1|TRBV18
CASSRTSGSNEQFF
>TRBJ2-7|TRBV5-1
CASRQTLGGYEQYF
>TRBJ2-6|TRBV2
CASRRETGYSGTNVLTF
>TRBJ1-1|TRBV5-6
CASSWDHRESFKNTEAFF
>TRBJ1-1|TRBV5-1
CASSWGTGMNTEAFF
>TRBJ1-3|TRBV15
CATSRTRGFGNTIYF
>TRBJ2-5|TRBV2
CASSAGGPGETQYF
>TRBJ2-3|TRBV9
CASSVEAGTDTQYF
>TRBJ2-3|TRBV5-1
CASSLGRLAGGPSVTDTQYF
>TRBJ1-5|TRBV18
CASSDRDSNQPQHF
>TRBJ2-7|TRBV19
CASSRSRQGVSYEQYF
>TRBJ1-5|TRBV27
CASSSGGWFGNQPQHF
>TRBJ1-2|TRBV5-5
CASSLGILGTGGGGYTF
>TRBJ1-3|TRBV6-1
CASSEAPSSGNTIYF
>TRBJ1-5|TRBV21-1
CASSKEDKNSNQPQHF
>TRBJ1-2|TRBV6-1
CASSELGGEGYTF
>TRBJ2-2|TRBV6-1
CASTQGGVGELFF
>TRBJ2-1|TRBV7-9
CASRTGGLGRNEQFF
>TRBJ1-2|TRBV2
CASSGRTGDGFYGYTF
>TRBJ2-5|TRBV5-1
CASSPSPGIQETQYF
>TRBJ2-7|TRBV10-2
CASSGTEPYEQYF
>TRBJ1-2|TRBV5-1
CASSIDGQGLYGYTF
>TRBJ1-1|TRBV6-5
CASRLAGSGGTEAFF